These 32 T cell receptor beta chains share one sample of origin, sequenced in a study of shared clonotypes between healthy human individuals. Sequencing used immunoSEQ multiplex PCR; TCRdb keeps in-frame clones, though not all of them. The sample lists some 550,000 clones, around 97% occurring once. Input material: naive CD4+ T cells sorted from blood. Subset denoted: CD45RA+ positively selected. Every receptor here comes from a woman aged 25 to 45 in good health.

The gene calls are TRBV5-6 and TRBJ1-2; D uncertain. V was clipped by 0 bases and J by 0 bases, with 9 bases between them. This CDR3 comprises 15 residues. Germline assignment: CDR1 SGHDT and CDR2 YYEEEE. In DNA form, the CDR3 reads TGTGCCAGCAGCTTGGCAGCAGCTGCTAACTATGGCTACACCTTC. This codes for CASSLAAAANYGYTF.

This chain links TRBV6-6 with TRBJ2-5, with TRBD1 matching 8 bases. This CDR3 contains 15 residues. J was trimmed by 5 bases and V by 6 bases; bases with no gene match: 11. Germline values: CDR1 MNHNY, CDR2 SVGAGI (reference sequence). CDR3 in DNA: TGTGCCAGCAGCTCCACCGGACAGGGCCCGGAGACCCAGTACTTC. Residues: CASSSTGQGPETQYF.

The CDR3 DNA reads as TGCGCCAGCAGCTTGGTGCCAGGGAAAGGTGAGACCCAGTACTTC. Translated, it gives CASSLVPGKGETQYF. The chain couples TRBV5-1 to TRBJ2-5; D possibly corresponds to TRBD1 (5 bases). The CDR3 is 15 amino acids. Germline CDR1 is SGHRS and CDR2 is YFSETQ. Trimming left V 0 bases short and J 5 bases short, with 14 bases between.

The chain employs TRBV5-1 and TRBJ2-1, with TRBD2 as a possible D gene (6 bases). This CDR3 has 15 amino acids. Germline-derived CDR1 and CDR2 are SGHRS and YFSETQ. Trimming left V 1 base short and J 5 bases short, with 13 bases between. CDR3 loop: CASSLFPSVDNEQFF. The CDR3 DNA is TGCGCCAGCAGCTTGTTCCCTAGCGTCGACAATGAGCAGTTCTTC.

This clone is a singleton in its sample. The V gene is TRBV9, the J gene TRBJ1-5; 8 nucleotides agree with TRBD1. The V segment lost 0 bases and the J segment 9 bases; nucleotides outside the gene matches: 8. CDR1 and CDR2 (germline): SGDLS, YYNGEE. CDR3 size: 15 residues. CDR3 in amino acids: CASSVGTGQGRPQHF. DNA for the CDR3: TGTGCCAGCAGCGTAGGGACAGGGCAAGGACGGCCCCAGCATTTT.

The CDR3 sequence: CASSYTVSDYNSPLHF. The DNA for the CDR3 is TGTGCCAGCAGTTACACCGTGTCAGACTATAATTCACCCCTCCACTTT. This chain uses TRBV6-6 with TRBJ1-6, with D uncertain. The CDR3 spans 16 residues. Trimming pared 2 bases from V and 3 bases from J, leaving 11 bases between. Germline V gives CDR1 MNHNY, CDR2 SVGAGI (reference sequence).

This clone has a single count. The chain joins TRBV5-1 to TRBJ2-2, with TRBD2 identical over 9 bases. The CDR3 contains 17 residues. Losses at the gene ends were 0 bases for V and 5 bases for J; bases not matched to a gene: 8. The V gene's germline CDR1 is SGHRS and CDR2 YFSETQ. Here the CDR3 DNA reads TGCGCCAGCAGCTTGGACCCGGGACTAGCTGGAACCGGGGAGCTGTTTTTT. It translates to CASSLDPGLAGTGELFF.

The V gene is TRBV6-5, the J gene TRBJ1-1; 12 bases map to TRBD1. The junction had 6 bases not matched to a gene; V was cut back by 5 bases and J by 8 bases. Germline CDR1 is MNHEY and CDR2 is SVGAGI. This CDR3 is built from 14 residues. The CDR3 DNA is TGTGCCAGCAGTAACCGGGACAGGGGGCAAGAAGCTTTCTTT. Residues: CASSNRDRGQEAFF.

V is TRBV5-8 and J is TRBJ1-2; 7 nucleotides line up with TRBD1. The CDR3 is 15 amino acids. Trimming cost V 6 bases and J 4 bases; bases outside gene matches: 12. Germline CDR1 is SGHTS and CDR2 is YDEGEE. CDR3 nucleotides: TGTGCCAGCACTGAGGGACAGTTGCTTCGCTATGGCTACACCTTC. Its protein is CASTEGQLLRYGYTF.

The rearrangement links TRBV9 to TRBJ2-7; 8 positions match TRBD2. V lost 4 bases to trimming and J lost 3 bases; unmatched junction nucleotides: 6. The CDR3 totals 14 residues. Germline assignment: CDR1 SGDLS and CDR2 YYNGEE. CDR3 residues: CASSPRGGFYEQYF. CDR3 DNA sequence: TGTGCCAGCAGCCCACGGGGGGGGTTCTACGAGCAGTACTTC.

This clone was detected only once. This chain joins TRBV6-6 and TRBJ2-2; D might be TRBD2 (5 bases). Germline V gives CDR1 MNHNY, CDR2 SVGAGI (reference sequence). This CDR3 spans 16 amino acids. V lost 7 bases, J lost 3 bases, and 18 bases lay in between. As DNA, the CDR3 is TGTGCCAGCAAAGGAATGAGAGGGCGGGACACCGGGGAGCTGTTTTTT. Protein: CASKGMRGRDTGELFF.

The chain couples TRBV2 to TRBJ2-7; D is undetermined. Per germline, CDR1 SNHLY and CDR2 FYNNEI. V lost 2 bases to trimming and J lost 3 bases, with 11 bases between them. The CDR3 contains 14 residues. CDR3 nucleotides: TGTGCCAGCAGTGAAATGGGGAATCGCTACGAGCAGTACTTC. It encodes CASSEMGNRYEQYF.

The chain couples TRBV6-5 to TRBJ2-1; 8 nucleotides align to TRBD2. The CDR3 sequence is 15 residues long. Germline lookup yields CDR1 MNHEY and CDR2 SVGAGI. The trim removed 4 bases at V and 0 bases at J, leaving 2 bases unmatched. CDR3 DNA: TGTGCCAGCAGTTTACTAGCGGACTCCTACAATGAGCAGTTCTTC. The encoded protein is CASSLLADSYNEQFF.

The chain links TRBV6-1 to TRBJ2-2; 9 nucleotides line up with TRBD2. V trimming: 7 bases; J trimming: 1 base; junction bases outside the gene matches: 4. Germline assignment: CDR1 MNHNS and CDR2 SASEGT. This CDR3 contains 15 residues. The CDR3 DNA follows: TGTGCCAGCACCGTGACTAGCGGGAACACCGGGGAGCTGTTTTTT. Protein sequence: CASTVTSGNTGELFF.

This rearrangement joins TRBV29-1 to TRBJ2-1; 10 bases line up with TRBD2. The trim removed 5 bases at V and 2 bases at J, leaving 12 bases unmatched. Germline CDR1 is SQVTM and CDR2 is ANQGSEA. This CDR3 is 17 amino acids long. The CDR3 bases are TGCAGCGTTAGAAAGCGGGAGGGCCTTAGGACCTACAATGAGCAGTTCTTC. Translating it yields CSVRKREGLRTYNEQFF.

The CDR3: CATSRLAGDRDTQYF. In nucleotides, the CDR3 is TGTGCCACCAGCAGACTAGCGGGAGACAGAGATACGCAGTATTTT. The chain recombines TRBV15 with TRBJ2-3; 10 bases map to TRBD2. Germline CDR1 LNHNV, CDR2 YYDKDF (reference sequence). The CDR3 is 15 amino acids. Trimming cost V 2 bases and J 5 bases; bases outside gene matches: 4. Together with reference TRBV15 and TRBJ2-3, the CDR3 gives the full variable domain: DAMVIQNPRYQVTQFGKPVTLSCSQTLNHNVMYWYQQKSSQAPKLLFHYYDKDFNNEADTPDNFQSRRPNTSFCFLDIRSPGLGDTAMYLCATSRLAGDRDTQYFGPGTRLTVL.

The genes are TRBV28 and TRBJ1-2; D gene ambiguous. Germline CDR1 reads MDHEN; CDR2 reads SYDVKM. This CDR3 is 15 amino acids long. V lost 5 bases, J lost 4 bases, and 17 bases lay in between. The DNA for the CDR3 is TGTGCCAGCAGTCCATCCCTGGCGGCAGCCTATGGCTACACCTTC. Encoded protein: CASSPSLAAAYGYTF.

This chain links TRBV5-1 with TRBJ2-6; D remains unclear. Germline CDR1 SGHRS, CDR2 YFSETQ. V was pared by 9 bases and J by 2 bases, with 9 bases between. The CDR3 covers 13 residues. The DNA of the CDR3 is TGCGCCACCTCCTTAACTGGGGCCAACGTCCTGACTTTC. Translating gives CATSLTGANVLTF.

This clone was seen a single time. V and J are TRBV28 and TRBJ2-2, with D possibly matching TRBD2 (6 bases). CDR1 and CDR2 from the germline V gene are MDHEN and SYDVKM. Trimming removed 6 bases at V and 7 bases at J, with 18 bases between. This CDR3 spans 15 amino acids. The CDR3 loop reads CASSPSGGISGELFF. For the CDR3, the DNA is TGTGCCAGCAGCCCCTCTGGGGGGATCAGCGGGGAGCTGTTTTTT.

The chain joins TRBV2 to TRBJ2-5; D assignment may be TRBD1 or TRBD2 (5 bases each). Germline V gene sequence: CDR1 SNHLY, CDR2 FYNNEI. This CDR3 is built from 15 residues. V lost 3 bases and J lost 7, with 18 bases in between. The DNA of the CDR3 is TGTGCCAGCAGTGATAACGGGGCGGTCGTGGGGACCCAGTACTTC. This sequence encodes CASSDNGAVVGTQYF.

This clone was detected only once. The V and J genes are TRBV5-6 and TRBJ1-1; D not resolved. This CDR3 spans 13 amino acids. Germline loops: CDR1 SGHDT, CDR2 YYEEEE. V was cut by 4 bases and J by 0 bases, with 7 bases left in between. The CDR3 here is CASSPSMNTEAFF. As DNA, the CDR3 is TGTGCCAGCAGCCCAAGTATGAACACTGAAGCTTTCTTT.

The gene calls are TRBV2 and TRBJ1-5; the D is unclear. Looked up from germline, CDR1 is SNHLY and CDR2 is FYNNEI. The V end was cut by 1 base, the J end by 2 bases, with 6 bases between. This CDR3 spans 14 amino acids. CDR3 protein: CASSEGQGNQPQHF. In DNA form, the CDR3 reads TGTGCCAGCAGTGAAGGGCAAGGCAATCAGCCCCAGCATTTT.

This clone was counted once. This same CDR3 is encoded by further DNA sequences in the sample. The rearrangement links TRBV28 to TRBJ1-1, with D maybe TRBD1 (6 bases). The V end was cut by 6 bases, the J end by 1 base, with 9 bases between. The germline gives CDR1 MDHEN, CDR2 SYDVKM. The CDR3 loop spans 13 amino acids. The CDR3 region is CASRKQGNTEAFF. In DNA form, the CDR3 reads TGTGCCAGCAGGAAACAGGGGAACACTGAAGCTTTCTTT.

The CDR3 DNA sequence: TGTGCCAGTAAAGACAGGGGGAGTGAAAAACTGTTTTTT. As protein: CASKDRGSEKLFF. This chain links TRBV19 with TRBJ1-4; TRBD1 matches 9 bases. Germline CDR1 reads LNHDA; CDR2 reads SQIVND (reference sequence). V trimming: 7 bases; J trimming: 7 bases; junction bases outside the gene matches: 4. The length of the CDR3 is 13 residues.

The V gene is TRBV20-1, the J gene TRBJ2-7, with TRBD1 matching 9 bases. The ends lost 7 bases at V and 6 bases at J; junction bases unmatched: 4. Germline CDR1 is DFQATT and CDR2 is SNEGSKA (reference sequence). This CDR3 region has 11 residues. CDR3 sequence (DNA): TGCAGTGGCCGGGACAGGGTCGAGCAGTACTTC. Translated, it gives CSGRDRVEQYF.

The chain joins TRBV19 to TRBJ1-1; TRBD1 matches 7 bases. The germline V gene encodes CDR1 LNHDA and CDR2 SQIVND (reference sequence). The V and J ends lost 7 bases and 3 bases, in that order; junction bases with no gene match: 8. CDR3 size: 14 residues. CDR3 DNA sequence: TGTGCCAGTAAAACAGGGGATCCTGACACTGAAGCTTTCTTT. It is translated as CASKTGDPDTEAFF.

In its sample, this clone was seen once. This chain uses TRBV7-8 with TRBJ1-1; no firm D call. Germline V CDR1 and CDR2: SGHVS, FQNEAQ. The V end was cut by 8 bases, the J end by 10 bases, with 17 bases between. The CDR3 sequence is 12 residues long. The CDR3 coding sequence is TGTGCCAGCGCCAATTTGGGCGCTAGAGCTTTCTTT. Its translation is CASANLGARAFF.

The V call is TRBV6-6, the J call TRBJ2-2; D unclear. The CDR3 runs 14 residues. V was trimmed by 6 bases and J by 8 bases, leaving 16 bases between them. Germline assignment: CDR1 MNHNY and CDR2 SVGAGI (reference sequence). CDR3 residues: CASRKDPGPGELFF. The CDR3 region has the DNA TGTGCCAGCAGAAAGGACCCTGGACCGGGGGAGCTGTTTTTT.

This chain joins TRBV28 and TRBJ2-7, with D possibly matching TRBD2 (6 bases). There are 18 residues in the CDR3. V was cut by 2 bases and J by 6 bases, with 26 bases left in between. Germline values: CDR1 MDHEN, CDR2 SYDVKM. CDR3 bases: TGTGCCAGCAGTTTAGGAAGTGTAGTGGGAGGCACTACCTCCGAGCAGTACTTC. The encoded protein is CASSLGSVVGGTTSEQYF.

The chain is built from TRBV28 and TRBJ2-5; D could derive from TRBD1 or TRBD2 (5 bases each). The CDR3 is 15 residues long. CDR1 MDHEN and CDR2 SYDVKM come from the germline V gene. Trimming left V 7 bases short and J 1 base short, with 16 bases between. DNA for the CDR3: TGTGCCAGCATTCCTTCTGGGGGACCCCAAGAGACCCAGTACTTC. Amino acids: CASIPSGGPQETQYF.

V usage is TRBV6-1 and J usage is TRBJ2-7; the match to TRBD1 covers 11 bases. V gave up 3 bases and J gave up 2 bases; unmatched junction bases: 3. Germline V gene sequence: CDR1 MNHNS, CDR2 SASEGT. The length of the CDR3 is 15 residues. This chain's CDR3 is CASSEGTGGPYEQYF. As DNA, the CDR3 is TGTGCCAGCAGTGAGGGGACAGGGGGACCCTACGAGCAGTACTTC.

This clone was seen a handful of times. The gene calls are TRBV7-9 and TRBJ1-3; D is unresolved. CDR3 length: 14 residues. The germline V gene encodes CDR1 SEHNR and CDR2 FQNEAQ (reference sequence). The V gene lost 7 bases and the J gene lost 0 bases, with 10 bases spanning the gap. The CDR3 sequence: CASKRESSGNTIYF. The CDR3 region has the DNA TGTGCCAGCAAGCGAGAGAGCTCTGGAAACACCATATATTTT.